This TCR beta chain was found in a study of blood T cell repertoires in COVID-19. Original data processing: The assay estimated nucleated cells by amplifying reference gene primers. The method was immunoSEQ multiplex PCR; TCRdb's version includes in-frame clones alone and lacks a portion of them. For V, J and clone size, that table is used; D and trimming come from the DNA. This sample has under 200,000 clones; just over 90% occur once, and the top ten carry around 5%. The CDR3 spans 13 residues. J gave up 6 bases and V 6 bases, and 1 base lay outside the gene matches. From germline, CDR1 is MGHDK and CDR2 SYGVNS.

This TCR derives from a man between 18 and 29 years old with COVID-19, enrolled during active disease. Sequencing was done on a sample of peripheral blood. V usage is TRBV25-1 and J usage is TRBJ2-1; 11 nucleotides match TRBD2. CDR3 in amino acids: CASRLAGGNEQFF. The CDR3 DNA reads TGTGCCAGCAGGCTAGCGGGAGGCAATGAGCAGTTCTTC.